This T cell receptor (beta chain) stems from a study of cytomegalovirus exposure and HLA in healthy donors. Between the trimmed V and J ends, which lost 3 bases and 5 bases, there was a span of 12 bases. The CDR3 runs to 14 residues. Germline CDR1 and CDR2: SGHAT and FQNNGV. Primers: 60 Vbeta forward and 13 Jbeta reverse. Only in-frame clones appear in the TCRdb table, and some are missing; sequencing was by immunoSEQ multiplex PCR. This sample has over 100,000 clones, with about 70% found just once. Source material: PBMCs. The V gene is TRBV11-2, the J gene TRBJ2-3, with D possibly matching TRBD2 (5 bases). The sequence came from a human donor in good health. CDR3 bases: TGTGCCAGCAGCTTGAGGGCCAGGATAGATACGCAGTATTTT. This translates into CASSLRARIDTQYF. Full variable domain (remainder filled in from reference TRBV11-2 and TRBJ2-3): EAGVAQSPRYKIIEKRQSVAFWCNPISGHATLYWYQQILGQGPKLLIQFQNNGVVDDSQLPKDRFSAERLKGVDSTLKIQPAKLEDSAVYLCASSLRARIDTQYFGPGTRLTVL.